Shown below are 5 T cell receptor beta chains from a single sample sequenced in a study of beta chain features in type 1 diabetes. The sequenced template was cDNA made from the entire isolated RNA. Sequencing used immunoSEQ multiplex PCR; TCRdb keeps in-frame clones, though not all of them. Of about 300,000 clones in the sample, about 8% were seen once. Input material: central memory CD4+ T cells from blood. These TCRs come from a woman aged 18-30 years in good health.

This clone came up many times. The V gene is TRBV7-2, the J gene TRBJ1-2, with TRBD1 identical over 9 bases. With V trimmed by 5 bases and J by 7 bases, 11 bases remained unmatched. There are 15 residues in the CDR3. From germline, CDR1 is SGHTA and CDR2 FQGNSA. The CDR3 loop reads CASSLGTGLVGGYTF. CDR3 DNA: TGTGCCAGCAGCCTAGGGACAGGGTTGGTGGGTGGCTACACCTTC.

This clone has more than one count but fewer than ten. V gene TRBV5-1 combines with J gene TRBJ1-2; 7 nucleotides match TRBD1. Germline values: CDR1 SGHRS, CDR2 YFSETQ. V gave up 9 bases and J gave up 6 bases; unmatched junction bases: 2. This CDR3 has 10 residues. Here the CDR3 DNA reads TGCGCCATGCAGGGGGATGGCTACACCTTC. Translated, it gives CAMQGDGYTF.

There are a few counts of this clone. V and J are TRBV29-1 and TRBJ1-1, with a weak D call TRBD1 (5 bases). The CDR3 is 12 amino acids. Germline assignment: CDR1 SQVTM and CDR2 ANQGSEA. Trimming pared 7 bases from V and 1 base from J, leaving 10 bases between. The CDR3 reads CSGSTGNTEAFF. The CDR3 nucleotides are TGCAGCGGATCAACAGGGAACACTGAAGCTTTCTTT.

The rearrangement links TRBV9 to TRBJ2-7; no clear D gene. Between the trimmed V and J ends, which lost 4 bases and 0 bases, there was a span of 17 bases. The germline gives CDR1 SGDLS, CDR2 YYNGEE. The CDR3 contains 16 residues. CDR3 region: CASSPDQLALSYEQYF. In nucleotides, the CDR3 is TGTGCCAGCAGCCCTGACCAGTTAGCACTCTCCTACGAGCAGTACTTC. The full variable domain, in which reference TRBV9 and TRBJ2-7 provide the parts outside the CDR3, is DSGVTQTPKHLITATGQRVTLRCSPRSGDLSVYWYQQSLDQGLQFLIQYYNGEERAKGNILERFSAQQFPDLHSELNLSSLELGDSALYFCASSPDQLALSYEQYFGPGTRLTVT.

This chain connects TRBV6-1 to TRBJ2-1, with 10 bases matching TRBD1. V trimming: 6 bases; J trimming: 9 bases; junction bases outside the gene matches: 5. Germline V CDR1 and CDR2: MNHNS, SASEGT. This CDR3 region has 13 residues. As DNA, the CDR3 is TGTGCCAGCAGCAGGGACAGGGGTATTGAGCAGTTCTTC. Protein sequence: CASSRDRGIEQFF.